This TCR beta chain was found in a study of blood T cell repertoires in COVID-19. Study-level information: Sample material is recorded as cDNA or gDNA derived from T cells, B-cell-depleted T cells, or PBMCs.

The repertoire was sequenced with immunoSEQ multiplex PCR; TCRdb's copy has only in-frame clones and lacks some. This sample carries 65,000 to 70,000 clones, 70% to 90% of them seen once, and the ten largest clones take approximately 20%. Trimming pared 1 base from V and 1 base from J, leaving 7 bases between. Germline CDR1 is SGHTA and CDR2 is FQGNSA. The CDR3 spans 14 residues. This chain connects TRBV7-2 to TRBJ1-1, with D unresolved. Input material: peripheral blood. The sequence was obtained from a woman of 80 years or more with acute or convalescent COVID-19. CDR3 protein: CASSLGSRNTEAFF. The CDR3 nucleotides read TGTGCCAGCAGCTTAGGTAGCCGGAACACTGAAGCTTTCTTT.